This TCR beta chain was retrieved from a study of blood T cells in healthy people across ages. Then a second PCR, running roughly 7 to 11 cycles, was carried out with a sample-barcoded 5' primer and a J-beta primer mix. TCRdb re-called the 5' RACE reads through MiXCR, storing one row per CDR3 protein. In the table there are some 920,000 distinct CDR3 sequences, roughly 47% of which are singletons. CDR3 length: 16 amino acids. From germline, CDR1 is SGHTA and CDR2 FQGNSA. Deletions cut 2 bases from V and 1 base from J, with 13 bases between. Sequenced: blood. This chain connects TRBV7-2 to TRBJ2-3, with D possibly being TRBD2 (5 bases). This clonotype was sampled from a woman aged 55-70 years in good health. The CDR3 DNA reads TGTGCCAGCAGCTTACCGAGGGTGATGGGCACAGATACGCAGTATTTT. It is translated as CASSLPRVMGTDTQYF.